One and the same sample provided the 14 T cell receptor beta chains below, sequenced in a study of blood T cell repertoires in COVID-19. Clones were sequenced by immunoSEQ multiplex PCR, and TCRdb holds only the in-frame ones, with some missing. The sample lists 55,000 to 65,000 clones; roughly 90% were seen once. Sequencing used peripheral blood. Source of these receptors: a woman in her fifties or sixties with active COVID-19.

The V and J genes are TRBV19 and TRBJ1-2; D may be TRBD1 (6 bases). The germline CDR1 and CDR2 sequences are LNHDA and SQIVND (reference sequence). The V gene lost 6 bases and the J gene lost 4 bases, with 12 bases spanning the gap. The CDR3 runs 13 residues. The CDR3 sequence is CASRMARGYGYTF. The CDR3 nucleotides are TGTGCCAGTAGAATGGCCAGGGGCTATGGCTACACCTTC. Full variable domain (remainder filled in from reference TRBV19 and TRBJ1-2): DGGITQSPKYLFRKEGQNVTLSCEQNLNHDAMYWYRQDPGQGLRLIYYSQIVNDFQKGDIAEGYSVSREKKESFPLTVTSAQKNPTAFYLCASRMARGYGYTFGSGTRLTVV.

This clone was detected a few times. V and J are TRBV4-2 and TRBJ2-7; D is perhaps TRBD1 (6 bases). CDR1 is LGHNA and CDR2 is YNFKEQ in the germline V gene. Deletions cut 2 bases from V and 0 bases from J, with 11 bases between. The CDR3 sequence is 15 residues long. The CDR3 sequence: CASSQRTESSYEQYF. For the CDR3, the DNA is TGTGCCAGCAGCCAAAGGACAGAGAGCTCCTACGAGCAGTACTTC.

The V gene is TRBV19, the J gene TRBJ2-3; a possible D gene is TRBD2 (6 bases). Germline values: CDR1 LNHDA, CDR2 SQIVND (reference sequence). The V end lost 4 bases, the J end lost 0 bases, and 14 bases lay between the germline ends. The CDR3 has 16 residues. As DNA, the CDR3 is TGTGCCAGTAGTAGGGCGGGGCCTTATAGCACAGATACGCAGTATTTT. This encodes CASSRAGPYSTDTQYF.

The chain employs TRBV3-1 (or the pseudogene TRBV3-2) and TRBJ2-1; D might be TRBD1 (6 bases). Trimming left V 4 bases short and J 5 bases short, with 21 bases between. The CDR3 sequence is 17 residues long. Germline V gene sequence: CDR1 LGHDT, CDR2 YNNKEL (reference sequence). CDR3 sequence reads: CASSPTVGGLVHNEQFF. As DNA, the CDR3 is TGTGCCAGCAGCCCTACTGTTGGGGGCTTAGTACACAATGAGCAGTTCTTC.

The chain uses TRBV6-2 or TRBV6-3 and TRBJ1-6, with 7 nucleotides matching TRBD1. Germline CDR1 and CDR2: MNHEY and SVGEGT. V dropped 6 bases and J dropped 8; count of bases not matched to a gene: 4. CDR3 length: 13 amino acids. CDR3 residues: CASSRQGHSPLHF. CDR3 nucleotide sequence: TGTGCCAGCAGCCGACAGGGCCATTCACCCCTCCACTTT.

This clone was detected only a few times. This chain links TRBV14 with TRBJ1-6, with TRBD1 matching 7 bases. Germline V CDR1 and CDR2: SGHDN, FVKESK. The CDR3 loop spans 14 amino acids. The V segment lost 0 bases and the J segment 7 bases; nucleotides outside the gene matches: 0. DNA of the CDR3: TGTGCCAGCAGCCAAGACAGGGGGAATTCACCCCTCCACTTT. Protein sequence: CASSQDRGNSPLHF.

V and J are TRBV7-8 and TRBJ1-5; TRBD1 might be the D (6 bases). Trimming cost V 8 bases and J 0 bases, with 17 bases left between them. The CDR3 totals 16 residues. CDR1 and CDR2 from the germline V gene are SGHVS and FQNEAQ. The CDR3 loop reads CASHSGGGGSNQPQHF. The CDR3 DNA reads as TGTGCCAGCCATTCGGGGGGCGGTGGTAGCAATCAGCCCCAGCATTTT. Based on the CDR3 plus reference TRBV7-8 and TRBJ1-5, the full variable domain is GAGVSQSPRYKVAKRGQDVALRCDPISGHVSLFWYQQALGQGPEFLTYFQNEAQLDKSGLPSDRFFAERPEGSVSTLKIQRTQQEDSAVYLCASHSGGGGSNQPQHFGDGTRLSIL.

This sequence joins TRBV5-1 and TRBJ2-5; a possible D gene is TRBD1 (6 bases). The CDR3 consists of 16 residues. V lost 0 bases, J lost 2 bases, and 14 bases lay in between. CDR1 and CDR2 (germline): SGHRS, YFSETQ. The CDR3 DNA reads as TGCGCCAGCAGCTTGGGGGGACATTCAAAGCAAGAGACCCAGTACTTC. This gives the protein CASSLGGHSKQETQYF.

The chain combines TRBV9 with TRBJ2-6; 12 bases are a match to TRBD1. CDR1 and CDR2 from the germline V gene are SGDLS and YYNGEE. Unmatched junction bases numbered 5, after V lost 8 bases and J lost 2 bases. The CDR3 length is 16 residues. The DNA for the CDR3 is TGTGCCAGTACCGGGACAGGGGGCGCTGGGGCCAACGTCCTGACTTTC. Translation gives CASTGTGGAGANVLTF. Full variable domain (remainder filled in from reference TRBV9 and TRBJ2-6): DSGVTQTPKHLITATGQRVTLRCSPRSGDLSVYWYQQSLDQGLQFLIQYYNGEERAKGNILERFSAQQFPDLHSELNLSSLELGDSALYFCASTGTGGAGANVLTFGAGSRLTVL.

This clone occurred a few times. The rearrangement joins TRBV3-1 (or the pseudogene TRBV3-2) to TRBJ1-5; TRBD1 might be the D (5 bases). The CDR3 is 15 amino acids. V was shortened by 0 bases and J by 2 bases, with 8 bases between the two germline ends. The germline V gene has CDR1 LGHDT and CDR2 YNNKEL (reference sequence). The CDR3 spells CASSQDAQGNQPQHF. DNA for the CDR3: TGTGCCAGCAGCCAAGATGCACAGGGCAATCAGCCCCAGCATTTT.

The chain carries TRBV19 and TRBJ2-3, with D unresolved. The CDR3 extends over 14 amino acids. V dropped 0 bases and J dropped 1 base, with 5 bases sitting between them. The germline V gene has CDR1 LNHDA and CDR2 SQIVND (reference sequence). CDR3 sequence reads: CASSIDLGTDTQYF. CDR3 bases: TGTGCCAGTAGTATAGATCTTGGCACAGATACGCAGTATTTT.

V gene TRBV7-2 combines with J gene TRBJ1-5; D uncertain. There are 14 residues in the CDR3. Germline V gene data show CDR1 as SGHTA and CDR2 as FQGNSA. The V gene lost 1 base and the J gene lost 8 bases, with 12 bases spanning the gap. CDR3 amino acids: CASSLVGGMEPQHF. The CDR3 bases are TGTGCCAGCAGCTTAGTGGGAGGGATGGAGCCCCAGCATTTT. The full variable domain, completed using reference TRBV7-2 and TRBJ1-5, is GAGVSQSPSNKVTEKGKDVELRCDPISGHTALYWYRQSLGQGLEFLIYFQGNSAPDKSGLPSDRFSAERTGGSVSTLTIQRTQQEDSAVYLCASSLVGGMEPQHFGDGTRLSIL.

The chain combines TRBV7-8 with TRBJ2-3; 7 bases match TRBD2. V lost 1 base to trimming and J lost 2 bases; unmatched junction nucleotides: 3. Germline-derived CDR1 and CDR2 are SGHVS and FQNEAQ. CDR3 length: 15 amino acids. CDR3 DNA: TGTGCCAGCAGCTTAGGGGGGGGGTACACAGATACGCAGTATTTT. As protein: CASSLGGGYTDTQYF.

This chain joins TRBV29-1 and TRBJ2-3; 7 positions match TRBD2. Per germline, CDR1 SQVTM and CDR2 ANQGSEA. After removal of 0 bases from V and 2 bases from J, the junction contained 5 bases not matched to a gene. This CDR3 region has 15 residues. In nucleotides, the CDR3 is TGCAGCGTTGAAGATGAGCGGGGTTTCACAGATACGCAGTATTTT. Residues: CSVEDERGFTDTQYF.